This TCR beta chain was profiled in a study of T cell clones after liver transplantation. Study as a whole: Tolerant meant at least one year fully off immunosuppression without liver enzymes above twice normal.

Comments on this clone: Its antigen is unidentified.

Profiling relied on immunoSEQ multiplex PCR, and the TCRdb table lists in-frame clones only, not all of them. The data contain more than 65,000 clones, 80% of them singletons. The study's findings and limits: These preliminary findings come from unstandardized post-transplant sampling times.

CDR1 and CDR2 from the germline V gene are SGHTA and FQGNSA. V was clipped by 5 bases and J by 4 bases; unmatched bases: 7. The CDR3 spans 14 residues. The chain links TRBV7-2 to TRBJ1-1; 7 positions agree with TRBD1. This specimen was CD4+ T cells from blood, taken 12 months after liver transplant. The sequence was obtained from a human patient who received a liver transplant. Certain T cells may be donor cells from the graft. For the CDR3, the DNA is TGTGCCAGCAGCGTGACAGGGTCGAGCACTGAAGCTTTCTTT. Translation: CASSVTGSSTEAFF. The full variable domain, with the rest looked up from reference TRBV7-2 and TRBJ1-1, is GAGVSQSPSNKVTEKGKDVELRCDPISGHTALYWYRQSLGQGLEFLIYFQGNSAPDKSGLPSDRFSAERTGGSVSTLTIQRTQQEDSAVYLCASSVTGSSTEAFFGQGTRLTVV.